This T cell receptor (beta chain) was obtained from a study of T cells after yellow fever vaccination (dated by TCRdb to between 2018 and 2021). In the study overall: Libraries from fractions with low cell numbers were prepared with the SMART-Seq v4 Ultra Low Input RNA kit. Bulk TCR alpha and beta repertoires were sequenced longitudinally to track T-cell clones before and after primary and booster YFV17D yellow fever vaccination. Two healthy male donors made up the cohort, one aged 18 to 30 years and the other aged 30 to 40 years. Blood was collected at multiple timepoints before and after primary and secondary immunization, and bulk PBMC replicates and cell subsets were isolated. On the study overall, not on this receptor specifically: Computational filtering was needed because FACS-sorted repertoires could contain abundant contaminating clonotypes from the bulk population. The secondary T-cell response was weaker than the primary response but faster, peaking on day 5 instead of day 15. A small fraction of clonotypes appeared in both the CD4 and CD8 compartments, likely as a result of convergent recombination. The study included only a couple of donors, which limits how far the findings can be generalized. Most clones expanded after primary vaccination (approximately 96% of CD4 and about 85% of CD8) were re-detected after the booster, suggesting that broad memory maintenance occurred.

On this clonotype: Its specific antigen is unknown. Base qualities are not provided; no much larger clone lies one nucleotide away.

TCR cDNA was synthesized by 5'RACE template switching, through which a universal primer site and unique molecular identifiers were introduced. Priming of cDNA synthesis was performed from both the TCR alpha and TCR beta constant segments. Two PCR steps were used to amplify libraries, with sample barcodes and sequencing adapters being added in the second step. Sequencing of libraries was done on Illumina HiSeq 2500 (2x100 bp) or NovaSeq (2x150 bp). Concerning the study's data processing: Reads were demultiplexed and collapsed into UMI consensus sequences with MIGEC, and V(D)J alignment was performed with MiXCR. Clonotypes responding to the vaccine were identified with edgeR on replicate PBMC samples, with the criteria of FDR below 0.01 and a log2 fold change above 5 up to day 15. Each bulk clonotype received a CD4 or CD8 identity based on whether the sequenced CD4 or CD8 repertoire contained that clonotype at higher abundance. In TCRdb, the public reads were trimmed at Q25 with fastp and aligned with MiXCR, with productive beta chains retained. Every entry covers one CDR3 protein and lists the most common genes and DNA from its rows. Here the V and J calls rest on TCRdb's processing, not on the authors' analysis. For this sample the table gives around 110,000 distinct CDR3 sequences, of which approximately 8.4% were detected only once. Together, the top ten hold roughly 27% of the sample.

The intended sense of this specimen's treatment or condition label: live attenuated yellow fever vaccine strain. PBMCs were isolated from peripheral blood using a standard Ficoll-Paque protocol. Dynabeads CD4 and CD8 positive selection kits were used to isolate CD4 and CD8 T-cell fractions. TriZol was used to extract RNA from bulk PBMCs, CD4 and CD8 fractions, and dextramer-positive and dextramer-negative fractions. From cysteine to phenylalanine, the CDR3 is 13 amino acids long. Of all the DNA, just the CDR3 is kept, 39 bases in frame from base 1. CDR1 and CDR2 are drawn from the germline V gene (reference sequence): LNHDA, SQIVND. V is pared back by 3 bases and J by 1 base, with 6 bases lying between the germline termini.

The sequence links TRBV19 to TRBJ1-2, with the identity of the D gene unclear. The source is a man aged 30 to 39 who received the YFV17D yellow fever vaccine. Sequenced material: CD8+ T cells sorted from PBMCs, taken 45 days after the yellow fever booster vaccination. The CDR3 region has the sequence CASSIAVNYGYTF. The sequence in DNA is TGTGCCAGTAGTATCGCCGTTAACTATGGCTACACCTTC.